This note documents a single T cell receptor beta chain sequence. The antigen is unknown. The data are from a study of persistence of HIV-infected CD4 T cells. In the study overall: A median of 8 years of suppressive ART preceded sampling.

The stimulus was an HIV-1 Gag 15-mer peptide pool, 0.9 to 1 ug/peptide/mL. Responding CD4+ T cells were sorted by upregulation of both CD40 ligand and CD69. Study observations and caveats: TCR oligoclonality correlated with proviral oligoclonality in the same sorted populations. Compared with CD3/CD28-stimulated cells, CMV- and Gag-responding cells showed lower TCRbeta richness.

This was the immunoSEQ version 4 assay in survey mode. Measured with immunoSEQ multiplex PCR; TCRdb has only the in-frame clones, and not every one. Of some 14,000 clones detected, under 70% appear once; the ten largest clones hold roughly 7.2%. CDR1 and CDR2 (germline): MGHRA, YSYEKL. The V end was cut by 4 bases, the J end by 5 bases, with 12 bases between. There are 14 residues in the CDR3. The V call is TRBV4-1, the J call TRBJ1-5; D possibly corresponds to TRBD1 (6 bases). The sample was CD4+ T cells sorted from PBMCs after approximately 20-hour stimulation, taken from a patient who received antiretroviral therapy. This clonotype was sampled from an adult man with HIV who was CMV-seropositive. CDR3 nucleotide sequence: TGCGCCAGCAGCCGGGGGGGCGCGTATCAGCCCCAGCATTTT. Translated, it gives CASSRGGAYQPQHF.